This T cell receptor beta chain derives from a study of response to subunit inactivated influenza vaccine. V lost 0 bases, J lost 0 bases, and 8 bases stayed unmatched. CDR1 SEHNR and CDR2 FQNEAQ come from the germline V gene (reference sequence). The CDR3 is 17 residues long. Study conclusions and caveats: It was the authors' suggestion that each seasonal influenza vaccination recruits few new T cells.

A remark on this clonotype: Its cognate antigen is unknown.

TCRdb reprocessed the RT-PCR reads via MiXCR and lists one record per CDR3 protein. The sample shows around 530,000 distinct CDR3 sequences, roughly 10% of them seen only once. This receptor was obtained from a man in his fifties who received an inactivated influenza vaccine. This specimen consisted of PBMCs from blood, obtained on the day of vaccination. The chain combines TRBV7-9 with TRBJ2-7, with 7 positions matching TRBD2. For the CDR3, the DNA is TGTGCCAGCAGCTTAGCGATGGGCCTAGCGGACTCCTACGAGCAGTACTTC. Translated: CASSLAMGLADSYEQYF.